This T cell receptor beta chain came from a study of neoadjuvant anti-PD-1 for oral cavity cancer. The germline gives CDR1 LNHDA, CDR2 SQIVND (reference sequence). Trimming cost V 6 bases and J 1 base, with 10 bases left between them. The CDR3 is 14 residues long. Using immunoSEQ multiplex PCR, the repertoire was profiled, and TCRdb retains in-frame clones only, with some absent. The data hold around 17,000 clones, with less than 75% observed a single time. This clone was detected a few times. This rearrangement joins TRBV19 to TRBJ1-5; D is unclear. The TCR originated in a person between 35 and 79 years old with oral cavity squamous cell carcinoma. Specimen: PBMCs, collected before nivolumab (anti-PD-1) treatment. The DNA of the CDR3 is TGTGCCAGTAGAGTTGAGGTGAGCAATCAGCCCCAGCATTTT. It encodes CASRVEVSNQPQHF. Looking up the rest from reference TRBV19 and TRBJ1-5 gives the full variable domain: DGGITQSPKYLFRKEGQNVTLSCEQNLNHDAMYWYRQDPGQGLRLIYYSQIVNDFQKGDIAEGYSVSREKKESFPLTVTSAQKNPTAFYLCASRVEVSNQPQHFGDGTRLSIL.